This T cell receptor beta chain was recorded in a study of shared T cell receptors in the human thymus. Profiling relied on immunoSEQ multiplex PCR, and the TCRdb table lists in-frame clones only, not all of them. The table shows approximately 660,000 clones, with roughly 90% occurring only once. This CDR3 contains 15 residues. Germline V gives CDR1 SGHTA, CDR2 FQGNSA. The V end was cut by 5 bases, the J end by 8 bases, with 18 bases between. This sample also belongs to another study, concerning human thymus T cells. Per that study: Immunologically healthy infants in Finland undergoing congenital heart defect surgery were the donors. Resections that were taken during corrective heart surgery supplied the thymus tissue. Apparent bias marked the V and J gene usage of thymic and blood repertoires. Among unrelated individuals, related research reported thymic repertoires that overlapped highly.

The J gene is TRBJ1-4, the V gene TRBV7-2; the D gene is possibly TRBD1 (5 bases). The sample consisted of thymocytes. The sequence came from a boy in the first two years of life with a congenital heart defect. The CDR3 spells CASSPMRGKGEKLFF. As DNA, the CDR3 is TGTGCCAGCAGCCCGATGCGGGGCAAGGGGGAAAAACTGTTTTTT.